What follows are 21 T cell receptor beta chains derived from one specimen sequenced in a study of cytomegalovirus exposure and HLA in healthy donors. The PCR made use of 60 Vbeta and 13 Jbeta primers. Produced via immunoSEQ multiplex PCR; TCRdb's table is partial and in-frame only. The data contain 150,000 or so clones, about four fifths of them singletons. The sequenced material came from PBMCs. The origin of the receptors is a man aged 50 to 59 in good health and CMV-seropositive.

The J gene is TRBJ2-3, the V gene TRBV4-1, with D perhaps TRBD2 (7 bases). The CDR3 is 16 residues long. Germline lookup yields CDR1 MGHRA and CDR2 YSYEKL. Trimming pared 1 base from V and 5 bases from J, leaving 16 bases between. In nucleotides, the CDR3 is TGCGCCAGCAGCCAAGGGGGGGCGGGGGTACAAGATACGCAGTATTTT. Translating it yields CASSQGGAGVQDTQYF.

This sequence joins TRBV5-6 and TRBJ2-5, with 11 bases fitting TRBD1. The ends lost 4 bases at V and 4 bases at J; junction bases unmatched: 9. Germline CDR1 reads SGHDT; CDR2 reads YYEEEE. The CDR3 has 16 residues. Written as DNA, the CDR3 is TGTGCCAGCAGCCCACGGACAGGGGGCAGGGGAGAGACCCAGTACTTC. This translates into CASSPRTGGRGETQYF. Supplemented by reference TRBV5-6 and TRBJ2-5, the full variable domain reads DAGVTQSPTHLIKTRGQQVTLRCSPKSGHDTVSWYQQALGQGPQFIFQYYEEEERQRGNFPDRFSGHQFPNYSSELNVNALLLGDSALYLCASSPRTGGRGETQYFGPGTRLLVL.

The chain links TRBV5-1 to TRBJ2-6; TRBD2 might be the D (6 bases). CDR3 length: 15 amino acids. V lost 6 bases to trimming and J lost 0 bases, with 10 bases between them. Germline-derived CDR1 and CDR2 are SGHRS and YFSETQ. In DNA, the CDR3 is TGCGCCAGCAAACCGGGGGTCTCTGGGGCCAACGTCCTGACTTTC. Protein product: CASKPGVSGANVLTF.

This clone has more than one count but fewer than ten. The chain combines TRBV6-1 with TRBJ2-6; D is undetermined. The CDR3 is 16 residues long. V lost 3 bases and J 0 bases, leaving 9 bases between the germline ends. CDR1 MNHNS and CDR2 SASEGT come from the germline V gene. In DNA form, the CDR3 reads TGTGCCAGCAGTGAGTTCGTTAGCTCTGGGGCCAACGTCCTGACTTTC. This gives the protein CASSEFVSSGANVLTF.

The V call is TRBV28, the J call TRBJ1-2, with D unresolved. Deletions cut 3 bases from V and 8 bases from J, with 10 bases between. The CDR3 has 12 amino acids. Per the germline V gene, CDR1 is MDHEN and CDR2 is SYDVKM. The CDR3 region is CASSFAKRGYTF. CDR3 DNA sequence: TGTGCCAGCAGTTTTGCCAAACGGGGCTACACCTTC.

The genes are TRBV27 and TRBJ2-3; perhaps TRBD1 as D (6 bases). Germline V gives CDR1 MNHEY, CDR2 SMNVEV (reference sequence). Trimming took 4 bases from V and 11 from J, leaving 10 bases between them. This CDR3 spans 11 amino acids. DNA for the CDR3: TGTGCCAGCAGTTCGAACAGGGAGCAGTATTTT. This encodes CASSSNREQYF.

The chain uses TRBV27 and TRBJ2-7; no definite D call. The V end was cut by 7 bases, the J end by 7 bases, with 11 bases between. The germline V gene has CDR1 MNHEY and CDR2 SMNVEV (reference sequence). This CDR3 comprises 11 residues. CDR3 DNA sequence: TGTGCCAGCATAAGATCAGGAGAGCAGTACTTC. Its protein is CASIRSGEQYF.

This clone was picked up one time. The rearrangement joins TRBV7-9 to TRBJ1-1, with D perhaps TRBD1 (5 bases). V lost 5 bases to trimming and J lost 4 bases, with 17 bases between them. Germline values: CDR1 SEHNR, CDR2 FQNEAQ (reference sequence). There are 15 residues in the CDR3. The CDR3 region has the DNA TGTGCCAGCAGCCTGGGCGGCCCGGGGGGCACTGAAGCTTTCTTT. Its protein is CASSLGGPGGTEAFF.

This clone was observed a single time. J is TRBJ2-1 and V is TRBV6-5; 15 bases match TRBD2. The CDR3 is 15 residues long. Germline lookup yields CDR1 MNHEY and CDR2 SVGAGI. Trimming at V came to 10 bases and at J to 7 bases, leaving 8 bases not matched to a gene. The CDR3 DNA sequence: TGTGCCACCGCCGGACTAGCGGGGGGGCGGAATGAGCAGTTCTTC. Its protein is CATAGLAGGRNEQFF.

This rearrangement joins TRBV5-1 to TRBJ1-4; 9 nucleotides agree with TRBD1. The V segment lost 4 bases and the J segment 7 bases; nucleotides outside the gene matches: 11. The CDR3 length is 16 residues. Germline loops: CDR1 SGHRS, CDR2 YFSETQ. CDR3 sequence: CASSPGTGKRGEKLFF. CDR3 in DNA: TGCGCCAGCAGCCCCGGGACAGGGAAACGGGGTGAAAAACTGTTTTTT.

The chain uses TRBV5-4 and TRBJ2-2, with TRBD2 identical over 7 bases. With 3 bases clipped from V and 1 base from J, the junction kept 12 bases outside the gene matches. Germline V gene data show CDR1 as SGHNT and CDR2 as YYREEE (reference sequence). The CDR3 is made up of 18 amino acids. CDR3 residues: CASSYPLVGGGNTGELFF. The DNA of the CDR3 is TGTGCCAGCAGCTACCCCCTCGTGGGCGGGGGGAACACCGGGGAGCTGTTTTTT.

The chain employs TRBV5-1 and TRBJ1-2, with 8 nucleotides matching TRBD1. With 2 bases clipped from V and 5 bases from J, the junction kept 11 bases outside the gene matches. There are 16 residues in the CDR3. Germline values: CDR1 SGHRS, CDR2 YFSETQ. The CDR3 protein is CASSLGQGFLGYGYTF. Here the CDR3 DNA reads TGCGCCAGCAGCTTAGGACAGGGCTTTTTGGGATATGGCTACACCTTC.

The CDR3 is CASMAELNTEAFF. The CDR3 nucleotides are TGTGCCAGCATGGCGGAGCTGAACACTGAAGCTTTCTTT. The J gene is TRBJ1-1, the V gene TRBV2; no reliable D call. Looked up from germline, CDR1 is SNHLY and CDR2 is FYNNEI. The CDR3 loop spans 13 amino acids. V was pared by 7 bases and J by 0 bases, with 9 bases between.

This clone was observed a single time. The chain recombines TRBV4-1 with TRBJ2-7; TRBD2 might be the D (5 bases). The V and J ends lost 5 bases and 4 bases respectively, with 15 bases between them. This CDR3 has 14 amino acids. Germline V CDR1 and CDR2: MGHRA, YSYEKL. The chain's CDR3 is CASSKADSAYEQYF. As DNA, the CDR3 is TGCGCCAGCAGCAAAGCGGATAGCGCGTACGAGCAGTACTTC.

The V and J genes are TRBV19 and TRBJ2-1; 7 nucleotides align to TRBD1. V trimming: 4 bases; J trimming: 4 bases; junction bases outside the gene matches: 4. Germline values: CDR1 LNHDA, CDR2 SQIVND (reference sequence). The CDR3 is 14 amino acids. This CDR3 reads CASSNRGQYNEQFF. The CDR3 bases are TGTGCCAGTAGTAACAGGGGACAATACAATGAGCAGTTCTTC.

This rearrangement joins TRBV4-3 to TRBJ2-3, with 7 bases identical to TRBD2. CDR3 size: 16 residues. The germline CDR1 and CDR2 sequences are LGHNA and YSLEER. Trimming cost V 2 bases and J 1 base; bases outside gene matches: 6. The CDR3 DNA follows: TGCGCCAGCAGCCAATTTCCGGGGGGAGGCACAGATACGCAGTATTTT. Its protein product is CASSQFPGGGTDTQYF.

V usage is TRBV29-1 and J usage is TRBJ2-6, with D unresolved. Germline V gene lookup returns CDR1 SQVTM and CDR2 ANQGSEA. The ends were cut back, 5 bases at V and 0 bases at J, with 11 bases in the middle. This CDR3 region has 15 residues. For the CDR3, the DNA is TGCAGCGTTCAGGATCTAAACTCTGGGGCCAACGTCCTGACTTTC. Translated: CSVQDLNSGANVLTF. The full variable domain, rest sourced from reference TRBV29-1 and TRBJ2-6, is SAVISQKPSRDICQRGTSLTIQCQVDSQVTMMFWYRQQPGQSLTLIATANQGSEATYESGFVIDKFPISRPNLTFSTLTVSNMSPEDSSIYLCSVQDLNSGANVLTFGAGSRLTVL.

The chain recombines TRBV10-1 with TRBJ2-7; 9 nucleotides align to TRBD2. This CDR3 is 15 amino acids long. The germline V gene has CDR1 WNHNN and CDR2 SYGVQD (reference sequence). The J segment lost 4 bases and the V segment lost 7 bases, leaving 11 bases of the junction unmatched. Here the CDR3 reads CASTFEPGLAYEQYF. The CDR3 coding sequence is TGCGCCAGCACGTTTGAACCGGGACTAGCTTACGAGCAGTACTTC.

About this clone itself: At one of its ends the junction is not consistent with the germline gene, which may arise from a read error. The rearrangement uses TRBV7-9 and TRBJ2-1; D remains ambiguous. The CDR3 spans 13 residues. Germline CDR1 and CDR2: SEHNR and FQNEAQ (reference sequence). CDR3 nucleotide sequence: TGTGCCGGCAGCCCGGGTGCTCACAATGAGCAGTTCTTC. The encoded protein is CAGSPGAHNEQFF.

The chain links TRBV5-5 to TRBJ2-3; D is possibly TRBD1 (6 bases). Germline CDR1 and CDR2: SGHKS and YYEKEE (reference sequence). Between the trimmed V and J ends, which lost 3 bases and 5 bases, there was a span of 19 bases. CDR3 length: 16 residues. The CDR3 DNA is TGTGCCAGCAGCTCCACACTTTATACAGGGATAGATACGCAGTATTTT. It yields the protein CASSSTLYTGIDTQYF.

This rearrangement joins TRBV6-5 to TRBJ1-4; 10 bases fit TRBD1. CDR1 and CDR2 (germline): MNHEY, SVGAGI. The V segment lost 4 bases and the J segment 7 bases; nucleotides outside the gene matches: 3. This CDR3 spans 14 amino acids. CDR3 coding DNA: TGTGCCAGCAGTTTTAGGACAGGGGGTGAAAAACTGTTTTTT. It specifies CASSFRTGGEKLFF.